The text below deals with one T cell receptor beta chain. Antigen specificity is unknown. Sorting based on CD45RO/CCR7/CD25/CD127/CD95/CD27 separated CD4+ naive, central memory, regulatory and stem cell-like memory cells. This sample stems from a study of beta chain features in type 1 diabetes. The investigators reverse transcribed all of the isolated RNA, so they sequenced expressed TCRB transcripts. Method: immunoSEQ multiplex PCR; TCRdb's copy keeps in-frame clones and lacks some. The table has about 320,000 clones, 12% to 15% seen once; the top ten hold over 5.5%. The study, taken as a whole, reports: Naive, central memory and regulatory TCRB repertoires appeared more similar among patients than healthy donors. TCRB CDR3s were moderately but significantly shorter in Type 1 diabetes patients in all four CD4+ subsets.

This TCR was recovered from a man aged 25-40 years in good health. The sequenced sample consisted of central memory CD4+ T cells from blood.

DNA for the CDR3: TGTGCCAGCAGCCCCCCCGGGACGAGGCAAGAGACCCAGTACTTC. This codes for CASSPPGTRQETQYF. The chain carries TRBV6-6 and TRBJ2-5; D tentatively reads TRBD1 or TRBD2 (5 bases each). The ends were cut back, 6 bases at V and 2 bases at J, with 16 bases in the middle. CDR1 and CDR2 from the germline V gene are MNHNY and SVGAGI (reference sequence). The CDR3 length is 15 residues.